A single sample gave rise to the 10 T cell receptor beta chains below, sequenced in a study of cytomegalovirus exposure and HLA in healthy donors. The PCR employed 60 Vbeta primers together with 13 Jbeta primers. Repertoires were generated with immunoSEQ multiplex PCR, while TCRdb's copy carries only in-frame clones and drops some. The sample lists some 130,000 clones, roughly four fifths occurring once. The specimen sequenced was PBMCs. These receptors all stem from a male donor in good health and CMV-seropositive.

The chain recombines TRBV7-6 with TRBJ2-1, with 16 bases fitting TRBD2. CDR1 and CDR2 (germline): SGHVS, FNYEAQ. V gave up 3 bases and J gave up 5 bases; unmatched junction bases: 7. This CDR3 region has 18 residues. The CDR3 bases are TGTGCCAGCAGCTTCGGGACTAGCGGGAGGGATAGCGACAATGAGCAGTTCTTC. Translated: CASSFGTSGRDSDNEQFF.

CDR3 sequence (DNA): TGTGCCAGCAGCCCGGGGGTTGGCAGGGGGACCTATGGCTACACCTTC. Translated: CASSPGVGRGTYGYTF. V usage is TRBV5-4 and J usage is TRBJ1-2, with 7 bases identical to TRBD1. The germline CDR1 and CDR2 sequences are SGHNT and YYREEE (reference sequence). The length of the CDR3 is 16 residues. V gave up 4 bases and J gave up 4 bases; unmatched junction bases: 13.

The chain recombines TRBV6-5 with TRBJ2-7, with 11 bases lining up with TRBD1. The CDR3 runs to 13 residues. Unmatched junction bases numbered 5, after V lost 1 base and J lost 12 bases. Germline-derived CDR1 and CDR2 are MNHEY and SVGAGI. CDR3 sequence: CASSYFGTGGWYF. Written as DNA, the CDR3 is TGTGCCAGCAGTTACTTCGGGACAGGGGGGTGGTACTTC.

CDR3 bases: TGTGCCAGCAGCTTGGGCGGCAGGGGACCAACTAATGAAAAACTGTTTTTT. Translated: CASSLGGRGPTNEKLFF. V and J are TRBV5-4 and TRBJ1-4; TRBD1 is a possible D gene (6 bases). V was clipped by 0 bases and J by 0 bases, with 12 bases between them. Germline CDR1 SGHNT, CDR2 YYREEE (reference sequence). The CDR3 length is 17 residues.

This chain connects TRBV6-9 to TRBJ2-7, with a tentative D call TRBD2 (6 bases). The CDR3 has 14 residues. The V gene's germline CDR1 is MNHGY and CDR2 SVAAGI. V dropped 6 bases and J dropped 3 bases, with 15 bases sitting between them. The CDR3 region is CASRRGWRGYEQYF. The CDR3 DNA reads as TGTGCCAGCAGGCGGGGTTGGAGGGGCTACGAGCAGTACTTC.

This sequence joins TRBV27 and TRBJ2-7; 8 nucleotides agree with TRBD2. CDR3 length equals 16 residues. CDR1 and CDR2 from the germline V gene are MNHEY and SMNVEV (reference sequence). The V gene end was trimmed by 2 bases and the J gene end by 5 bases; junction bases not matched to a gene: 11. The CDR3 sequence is CASSLLLPGGPHEQYF. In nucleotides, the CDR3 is TGTGCCAGCAGTTTACTCCTTCCGGGAGGGCCCCACGAGCAGTACTTC.

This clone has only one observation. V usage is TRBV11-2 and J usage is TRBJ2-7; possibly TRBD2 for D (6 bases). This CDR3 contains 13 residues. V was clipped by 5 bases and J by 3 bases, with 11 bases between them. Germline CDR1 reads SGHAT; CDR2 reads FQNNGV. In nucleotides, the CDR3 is TGTGCCAGCAGCCACGGGACTTACTACGAGCAGTACTTC. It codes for CASSHGTYYEQYF.

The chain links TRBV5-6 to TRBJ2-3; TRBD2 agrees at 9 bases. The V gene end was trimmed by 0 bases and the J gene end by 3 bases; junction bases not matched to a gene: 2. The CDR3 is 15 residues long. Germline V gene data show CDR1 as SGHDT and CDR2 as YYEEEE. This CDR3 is CASSLVAGVTDTQYF. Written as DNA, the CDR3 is TGTGCCAGCAGCTTGGTAGCGGGAGTTACAGATACGCAGTATTTT.

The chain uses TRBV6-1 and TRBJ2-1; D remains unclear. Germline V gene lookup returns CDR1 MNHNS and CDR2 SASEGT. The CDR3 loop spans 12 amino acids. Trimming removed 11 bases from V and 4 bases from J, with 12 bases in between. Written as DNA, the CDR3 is TGTGCCGGTACAACTATTTACAATGAGCAGTTCTTC. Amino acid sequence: CAGTTIYNEQFF.

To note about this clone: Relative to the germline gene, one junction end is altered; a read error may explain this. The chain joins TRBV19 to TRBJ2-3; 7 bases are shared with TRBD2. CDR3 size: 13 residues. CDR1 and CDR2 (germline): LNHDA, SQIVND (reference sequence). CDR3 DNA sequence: TGTGCCAGCAGTAGCGGGAGCACAGATACGCAGTATTTT. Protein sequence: CASSSGSTDTQYF.